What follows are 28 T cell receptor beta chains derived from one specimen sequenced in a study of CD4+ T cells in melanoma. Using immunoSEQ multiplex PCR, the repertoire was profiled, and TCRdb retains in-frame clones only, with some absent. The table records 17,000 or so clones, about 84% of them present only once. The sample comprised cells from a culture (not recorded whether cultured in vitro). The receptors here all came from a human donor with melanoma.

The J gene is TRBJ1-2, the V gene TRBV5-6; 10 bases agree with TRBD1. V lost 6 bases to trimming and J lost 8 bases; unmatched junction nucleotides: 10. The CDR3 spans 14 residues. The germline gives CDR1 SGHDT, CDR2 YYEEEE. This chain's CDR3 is CASTRDRGLRGYTF. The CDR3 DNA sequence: TGTGCCAGCACACGTGACAGGGGGCTTCGAGGCTACACCTTC.

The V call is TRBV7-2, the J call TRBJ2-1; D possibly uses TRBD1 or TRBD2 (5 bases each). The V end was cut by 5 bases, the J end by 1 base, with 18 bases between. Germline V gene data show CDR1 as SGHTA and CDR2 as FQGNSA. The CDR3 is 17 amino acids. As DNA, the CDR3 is TGTGCCAGCAGCGTAGGGACGACATGGAAATCCTACAATGAGCAGTTCTTC. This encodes CASSVGTTWKSYNEQFF. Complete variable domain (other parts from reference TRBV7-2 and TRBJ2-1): GAGVSQSPSNKVTEKGKDVELRCDPISGHTALYWYRQSLGQGLEFLIYFQGNSAPDKSGLPSDRFSAERTGGSVSTLTIQRTQQEDSAVYLCASSVGTTWKSYNEQFFGPGTRLTVL.

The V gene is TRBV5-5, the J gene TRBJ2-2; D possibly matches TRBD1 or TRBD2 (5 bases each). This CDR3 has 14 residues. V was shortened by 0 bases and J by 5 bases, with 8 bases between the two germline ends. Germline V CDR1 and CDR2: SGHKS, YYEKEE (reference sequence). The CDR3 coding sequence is TGTGCCAGCAGCTTGGGGGACCCGACCGGGGAGCTGTTTTTT. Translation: CASSLGDPTGELFF.

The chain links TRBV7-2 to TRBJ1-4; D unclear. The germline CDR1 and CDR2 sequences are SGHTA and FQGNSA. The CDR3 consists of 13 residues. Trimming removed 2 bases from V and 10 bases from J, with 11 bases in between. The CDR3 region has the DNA TGTGCCAGCAGCTTATCCCCCACGGGAAAACTGTTTTTT. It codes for CASSLSPTGKLFF. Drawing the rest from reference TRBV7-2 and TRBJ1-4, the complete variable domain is GAGVSQSPSNKVTEKGKDVELRCDPISGHTALYWYRQSLGQGLEFLIYFQGNSAPDKSGLPSDRFSAERTGGSVSTLTIQRTQQEDSAVYLCASSLSPTGKLFFGSGTQLSVL.

The CDR3 loop reads CASSGHRGSYGYTF. The CDR3 nucleotides read TGTGCCAGCAGTGGACACAGGGGCTCGTATGGCTACACCTTC. The chain has TRBV6-5 and TRBJ1-2; 7 nucleotides agree with TRBD1. The germline V gene encodes CDR1 MNHEY and CDR2 SVGAGI. V lost 5 bases to trimming and J lost 5 bases; unmatched junction nucleotides: 8. CDR3 length: 14 residues.

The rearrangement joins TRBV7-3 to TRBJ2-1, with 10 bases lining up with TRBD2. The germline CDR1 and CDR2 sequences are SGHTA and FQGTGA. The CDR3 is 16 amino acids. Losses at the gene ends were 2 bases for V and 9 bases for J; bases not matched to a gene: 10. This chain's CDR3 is CASSLASSGGIGEQFF. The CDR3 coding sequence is TGTGCCAGCAGCTTAGCCTCTAGCGGGGGAATAGGTGAGCAGTTCTTC. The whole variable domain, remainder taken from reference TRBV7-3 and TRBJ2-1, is GAGVSQTPSNKVTEKGKYVELRCDPISGHTALYWYRQSLGQGPEFLIYFQGTGAADDSGLPNDRFFAVRPEGSVSTLKIQRTERGDSAVYLCASSLASSGGIGEQFFGPGTRLTVL.

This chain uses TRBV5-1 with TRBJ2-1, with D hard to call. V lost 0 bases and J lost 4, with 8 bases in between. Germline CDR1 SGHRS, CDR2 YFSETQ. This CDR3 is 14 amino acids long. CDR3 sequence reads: CASSLVVSYNEQFF. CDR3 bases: TGCGCCAGCAGCTTGGTCGTAAGTTACAATGAGCAGTTCTTC.

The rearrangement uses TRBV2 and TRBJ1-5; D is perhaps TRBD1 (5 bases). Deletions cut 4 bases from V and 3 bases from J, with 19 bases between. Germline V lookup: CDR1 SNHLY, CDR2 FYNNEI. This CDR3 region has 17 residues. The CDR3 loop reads CASSARRSGLFNQPQHF. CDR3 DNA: TGTGCCAGCAGTGCCCGGAGATCGGGACTTTTCAATCAGCCCCAGCATTTT.

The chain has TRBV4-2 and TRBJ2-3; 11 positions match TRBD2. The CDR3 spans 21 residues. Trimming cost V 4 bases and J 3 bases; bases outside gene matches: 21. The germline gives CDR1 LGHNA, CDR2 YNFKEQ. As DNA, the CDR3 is TGTGCCAGCAGCCCGTATGAATCTAGCGGGGGGCGGACGGCAGGGACAGATACGCAGTATTTT. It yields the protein CASSPYESSGGRTAGTDTQYF.

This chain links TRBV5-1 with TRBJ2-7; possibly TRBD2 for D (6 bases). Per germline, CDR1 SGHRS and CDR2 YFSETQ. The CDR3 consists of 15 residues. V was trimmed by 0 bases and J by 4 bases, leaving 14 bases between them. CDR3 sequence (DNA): TGCGCCAGCAGCTTGGTAGGAGGGAGTGAGTACGAGCAGTACTTC. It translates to CASSLVGGSEYEQYF. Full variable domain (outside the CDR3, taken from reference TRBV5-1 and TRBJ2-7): KAGVTQTPRYLIKTRGQQVTLSCSPISGHRSVSWYQQTPGQGLQFLFEYFSETQRNKGNFPGRFSGRQFSNSRSEMNVSTLELGDSALYLCASSLVGGSEYEQYFGPGTRLTVT.

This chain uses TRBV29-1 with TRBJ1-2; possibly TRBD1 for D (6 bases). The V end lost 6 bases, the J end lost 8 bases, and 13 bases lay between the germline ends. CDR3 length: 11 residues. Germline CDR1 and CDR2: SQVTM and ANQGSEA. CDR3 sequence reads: CSVGTGSGYTF. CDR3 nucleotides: TGCAGCGTCGGAACAGGGTCCGGCTACACCTTC.

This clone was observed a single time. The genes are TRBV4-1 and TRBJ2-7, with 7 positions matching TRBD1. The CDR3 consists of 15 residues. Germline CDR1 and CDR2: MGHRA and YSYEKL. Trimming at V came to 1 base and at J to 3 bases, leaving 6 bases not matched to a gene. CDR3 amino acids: CASSQGATGVYEQYF. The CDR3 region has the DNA TGCGCCAGCAGCCAAGGCGCCACAGGGGTCTACGAGCAGTACTTC.

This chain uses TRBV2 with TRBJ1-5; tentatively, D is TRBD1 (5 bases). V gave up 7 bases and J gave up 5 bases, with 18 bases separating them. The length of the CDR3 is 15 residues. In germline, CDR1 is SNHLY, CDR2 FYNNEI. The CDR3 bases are TGTGCCAGCACCAGAAGGGGTAAATTGGATCAGCCCCAGCATTTT. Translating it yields CASTRRGKLDQPQHF.

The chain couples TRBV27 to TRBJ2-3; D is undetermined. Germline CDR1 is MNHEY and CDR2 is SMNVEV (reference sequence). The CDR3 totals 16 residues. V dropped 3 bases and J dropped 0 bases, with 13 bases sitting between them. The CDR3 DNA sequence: TGTGCCAGCAGTTTTGGTCGGGCCGAAAGCACAGATACGCAGTATTTT. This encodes CASSFGRAESTDTQYF.

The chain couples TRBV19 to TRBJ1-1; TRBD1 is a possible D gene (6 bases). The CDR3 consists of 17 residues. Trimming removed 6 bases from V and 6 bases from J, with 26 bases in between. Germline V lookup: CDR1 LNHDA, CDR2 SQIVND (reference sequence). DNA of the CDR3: TGTGCCAGTAGCCCCCGAACAGGGAGAGGGGTCAGCGCTGAAGCTTTCTTT. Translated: CASSPRTGRGVSAEAFF.

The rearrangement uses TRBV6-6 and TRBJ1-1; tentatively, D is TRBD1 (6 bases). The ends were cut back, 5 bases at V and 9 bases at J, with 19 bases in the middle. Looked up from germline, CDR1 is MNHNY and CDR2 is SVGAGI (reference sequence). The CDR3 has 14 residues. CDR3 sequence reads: CASSGGTSVRQAFF. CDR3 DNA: TGTGCCAGCAGTGGAGGGACATCGGTTCGGCAAGCTTTCTTT.

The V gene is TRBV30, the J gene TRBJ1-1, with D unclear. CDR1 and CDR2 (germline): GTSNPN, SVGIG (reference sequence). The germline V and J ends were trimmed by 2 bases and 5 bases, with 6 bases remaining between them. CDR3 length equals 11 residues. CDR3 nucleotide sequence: TGTGCCTGGAGTTTGGTAACTGAAGCTTTCTTT. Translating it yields CAWSLVTEAFF.

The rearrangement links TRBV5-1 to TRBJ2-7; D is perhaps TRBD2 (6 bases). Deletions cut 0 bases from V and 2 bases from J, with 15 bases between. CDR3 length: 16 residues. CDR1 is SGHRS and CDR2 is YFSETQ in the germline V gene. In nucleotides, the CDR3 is TGCGCCAGCAGCTTGGGTGGGACTCGAGAACCCTACGAGCAGTACTTC. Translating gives CASSLGGTREPYEQYF.

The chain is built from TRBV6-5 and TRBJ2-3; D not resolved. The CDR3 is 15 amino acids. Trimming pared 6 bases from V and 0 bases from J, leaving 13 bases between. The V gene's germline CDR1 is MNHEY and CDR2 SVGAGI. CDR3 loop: CASSPIGVSTDTQYF. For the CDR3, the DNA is TGTGCCAGCAGCCCCATTGGGGTTAGCACAGATACGCAGTATTTT.

For the CDR3, the DNA is TGCGCCAGCAGCAAAGGCACAACACCTAACACCGGGGAGCTGTTTTTT. It encodes CASSKGTTPNTGELFF. V and J are TRBV5-1 and TRBJ2-2; unclear D gene. The CDR3 loop spans 16 amino acids. In germline, CDR1 is SGHRS, CDR2 YFSETQ. V shed 4 bases and J shed 2 bases, with 15 bases lying between them.

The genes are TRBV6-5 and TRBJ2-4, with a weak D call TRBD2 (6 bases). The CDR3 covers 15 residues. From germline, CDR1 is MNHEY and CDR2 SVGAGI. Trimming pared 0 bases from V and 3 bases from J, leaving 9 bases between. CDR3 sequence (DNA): TGTGCCAGCAGTTACTCGCGGGGAGGCAAAAACATTCAGTACTTC. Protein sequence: CASSYSRGGKNIQYF.

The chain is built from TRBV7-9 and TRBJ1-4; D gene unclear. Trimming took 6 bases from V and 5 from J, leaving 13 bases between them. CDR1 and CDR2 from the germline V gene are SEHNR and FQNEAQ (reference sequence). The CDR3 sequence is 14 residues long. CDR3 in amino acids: CASRAGIINEKLFF. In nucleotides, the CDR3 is TGTGCCAGCAGGGCCGGGATCATCAATGAAAAACTGTTTTTT.

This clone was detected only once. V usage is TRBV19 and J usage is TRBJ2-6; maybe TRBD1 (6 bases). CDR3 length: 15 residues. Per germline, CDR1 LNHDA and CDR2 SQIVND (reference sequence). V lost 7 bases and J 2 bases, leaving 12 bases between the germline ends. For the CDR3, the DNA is TGTGCCAGTATGGGGGCAGGGACTGGGGCCAACGTCCTGACTTTC. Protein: CASMGAGTGANVLTF.

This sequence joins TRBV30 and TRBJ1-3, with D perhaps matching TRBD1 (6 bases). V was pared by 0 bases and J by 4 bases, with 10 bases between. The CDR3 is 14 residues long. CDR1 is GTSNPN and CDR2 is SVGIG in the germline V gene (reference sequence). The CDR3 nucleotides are TGTGCCTGGAGTGTATCTGGGGGCGGAAACACCATATATTTT. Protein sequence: CAWSVSGGGNTIYF.

The CDR3 loop reads CASSSDRANYEQYF. The DNA of the CDR3 is TGTGCCAGCAGCTCGGACAGGGCGAACTACGAGCAGTACTTC. J is TRBJ2-7 and V is TRBV6-5, with 8 positions matching TRBD1. Trimming took 6 bases from V and 3 from J; bases not matched to a gene: 7. CDR1 and CDR2 (germline): MNHEY, SVGAGI. The CDR3 has 14 amino acids.

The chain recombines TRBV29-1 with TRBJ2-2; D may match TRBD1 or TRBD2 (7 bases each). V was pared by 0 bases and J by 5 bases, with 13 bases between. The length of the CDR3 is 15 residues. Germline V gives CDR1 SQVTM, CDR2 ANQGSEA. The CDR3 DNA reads TGCAGCGTTGAAGATCCCAGGGGGGGGACCGGGGAGCTGTTTTTT. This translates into CSVEDPRGGTGELFF.

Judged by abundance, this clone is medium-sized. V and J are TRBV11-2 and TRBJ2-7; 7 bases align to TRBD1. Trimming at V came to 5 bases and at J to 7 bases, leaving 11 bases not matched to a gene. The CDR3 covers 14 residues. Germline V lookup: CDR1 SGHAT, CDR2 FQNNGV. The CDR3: CASSRLGQRGEQYF. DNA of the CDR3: TGTGCCAGCAGCCGCCTGGGACAGCGCGGAGAGCAGTACTTC.

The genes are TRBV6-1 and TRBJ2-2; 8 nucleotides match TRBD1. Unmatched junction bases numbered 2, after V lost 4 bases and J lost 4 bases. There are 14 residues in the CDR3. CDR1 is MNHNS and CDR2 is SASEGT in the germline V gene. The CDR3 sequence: CASSAGGVTGELFF. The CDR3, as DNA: TGTGCCAGCAGTGCAGGGGGCGTCACCGGGGAGCTGTTTTTT.